A selection of T cell receptor beta chains follows, all from one sample in a study of blood T cell repertoires in COVID-19. The assay was immunoSEQ multiplex PCR, and TCRdb's table has in-frame clones only and misses some. The table has 250,000 to 300,000 clones, 70% to 90% seen once. Specimen: peripheral blood. The origin of the receptors is a woman aged 25 to 45 who had recovered from COVID-19. CDR3s include the opening cysteine and the closing phenylalanine or tryptophan. The order of the fields is CDR3 protein, CDR3 DNA, clone size, J gene, D gene, V gene. A D gene is named only where the DNA matches it firmly. Not all rows give a size; the values are once, few, many and, for expanded clones, a class.

CDR3: CASSSTGTDNTEAFF
DNA: TGTGCCAGCTCCTCAACCGGGACAGATAACACTGAAGCTTTCTTT
size: NA
J: TRBJ1-1
D: TRBD1
V: TRBV18

CDR3: CASSLTGGAGNTIYF
DNA: TGCGCCAGCAGCTTGACTGGGGGCGCGGGAAACACCATATATTTT
size: NA
J: TRBJ1-3
D: NA
V: TRBV5-1

CDR3: CASSQTGTVFGYEQYF
DNA: TGTGCCAGCAGCCAAACCGGGACAGTATTCGGCTACGAGCAGTACTTC
size: once
J: TRBJ2-7
D: TRBD1
V: TRBV3-1/TRBV3-2

CDR3: CAWSETGNQPQHF
DNA: TGTGCCTGGAGTGAGACAGGGAACCAGCCCCAGCATTTT
size: NA
J: TRBJ1-5
D: TRBD1
V: TRBV30

CDR3: CSAGGGDYEQYF
DNA: TGCAGTGCTGGTGGGGGGGACTACGAGCAGTACTTC
size: NA
J: TRBJ2-7
D: TRBD2
V: TRBV20-1

CDR3: CASRSSGGGTDTQYF
DNA: TGTGCCAGCAGGTCTAGCGGGGGCGGCACAGATACGCAGTATTTT
size: NA
J: TRBJ2-3
D: TRBD2
V: TRBV7-2

CDR3: CASSYAQGRAFF
DNA: TGTGCCAGCAGCTACGCACAGGGGCGCGCTTTCTTT
size: NA
J: TRBJ1-1
D: TRBD1
V: TRBV7-9

CDR3: CASSRQGSGNTEAFF
DNA: TGTGCCAGCTCGCGACAGGGTAGTGGGAACACTGAAGCTTTCTTT
size: NA
J: TRBJ1-1
D: TRBD1
V: TRBV18

CDR3: CASSLLLDTDTQYF
DNA: TGTGCCAGCAGCTTACTATTAGACACAGATACGCAGTATTTT
size: once
J: TRBJ2-3
D: NA
V: TRBV7-9

CDR3: CASTFGTPESETQYF
DNA: TGTGCCAGCACCTTCGGGACTCCCGAAAGCGAGACCCAGTACTTC
size: NA
J: TRBJ2-5
D: NA
V: TRBV5-4

CDR3: CASSLGAGTYGYTF
DNA: TGTGCCAGCAGCTTGGGAGCGGGTACCTATGGCTACACCTTC
size: NA
J: TRBJ1-2
D: NA
V: TRBV5-4

CDR3: CASSLAGGTGELFF
DNA: TGTGCCAGCAGCCTCGCGGGAGGCACCGGGGAGCTGTTTTTT
size: NA
J: TRBJ2-2
D: TRBD2
V: TRBV28

CDR3: CASSPRNGNRPLNEKLFF
DNA: TGTGCCAGCAGCCCTAGGAACGGGAACCGGCCGCTTAATGAAAAACTGTTTTTT
size: NA
J: TRBJ1-4
D: NA
V: TRBV7-9

CDR3: CASSSSGGVEQYF
DNA: TGTGCCAGTAGTTCTAGCGGGGGTGTCGAGCAGTACTTC
size: few
J: TRBJ2-7
D: TRBD2
V: TRBV19

CDR3: CASSSSTGQDTQYF
DNA: TGTGCCAGCAGTTCCTCGACAGGGCAAGATACGCAGTATTTT
size: NA
J: TRBJ2-3
D: TRBD1
V: TRBV6-6

CDR3: CASSLGGAQGETQYF
DNA: TGCGCCAGCAGCTTGGGAGGGGCCCAGGGGGAGACCCAGTACTTC
size: NA
J: TRBJ2-5
D: NA
V: TRBV5-1

CDR3: CSVDGPVGQGLSYEQYF
DNA: TGCAGCGTTGACGGCCCAGTTGGACAGGGGTTATCCTACGAGCAGTACTTC
size: NA
J: TRBJ2-7
D: TRBD1
V: TRBV29-1

CDR3: CASSQAGTSGEADTQYF
DNA: TGTGCCAGCAGCCAAGCCGGGACTAGCGGGGAGGCAGATACGCAGTATTTT
size: NA
J: TRBJ2-3
D: TRBD2
V: TRBV3-1/TRBV3-2

CDR3: CASSEPGLATDTQYF
DNA: TGTGCCAGCAGCGAACCGGGACTAGCAACGGATACGCAGTATTTT
size: once
J: TRBJ2-3
D: TRBD2
V: TRBV7-6

CDR3: CASSVTGGSEQYF
DNA: TGTGCCAGCAGCGTAACGGGGGGTAGCGAGCAGTACTTC
size: NA
J: TRBJ2-7
D: TRBD2
V: TRBV9

CDR3: CASTGPTATYNEQFF
DNA: TGTGCCAGCACAGGTCCGACAGCTACTTACAATGAGCAGTTCTTC
size: NA
J: TRBJ2-1
D: NA
V: TRBV28

CDR3: CASSRGGPELFF
DNA: TGTGCCAGCAGCCGGGGAGGCCCGGAGCTGTTTTTT
size: NA
J: TRBJ2-2
D: NA
V: TRBV7-2

CDR3: CASSSVQGRTRYGYTF
DNA: TGTGCCAGTAGTTCAGTACAGGGACGTACCCGCTATGGCTACACCTTC
size: NA
J: TRBJ1-2
D: NA
V: TRBV19

CDR3: CASSQQGRNNEQFF
DNA: TGTGCCAGCAGCCAACAGGGAAGGAACAATGAGCAGTTCTTC
size: NA
J: TRBJ2-1
D: NA
V: TRBV5-8

CDR3: CASRTTGGSGNTIYF
DNA: TGTGCCAGCAGAACGACAGGGGGCTCTGGAAACACCATATATTTT
size: NA
J: TRBJ1-3
D: TRBD1
V: TRBV6-5

CDR3: CASSPVIVTGELFF
DNA: TGTGCCAGCAGCCCAGTAATCGTAACCGGGGAGCTGTTTTTT
size: NA
J: TRBJ2-2
D: NA
V: TRBV7-6

CDR3: CASSPGRGTSYNEQFF
DNA: TGTGCCAGCAGCCCCGGGAGGGGTACCTCCTACAATGAGCAGTTCTTC
size: few
J: TRBJ2-1
D: TRBD2
V: TRBV7-9

CDR3: CASSRTGSTGELFF
DNA: TGTGCCAGCAGCCGGACAGGGTCTACCGGGGAGCTGTTTTTT
size: NA
J: TRBJ2-2
D: TRBD1
V: TRBV7-9

CDR3: CASSEDGDTEAFF
DNA: TGTGCCAGCAGCGAGGATGGTGACACTGAAGCTTTCTTT
size: once
J: TRBJ1-1
D: NA
V: TRBV4-2

CDR3: CASSLRGPGYSPLHF
DNA: TGTGCCAGCAGCCTTAGGGGCCCAGGGTATTCACCCCTCCACTTT
size: NA
J: TRBJ1-6
D: NA
V: TRBV7-2

CDR3: CATSDLLGADGYTF
DNA: TGTGCCACCAGTGATTTGCTTGGGGCCGACGGCTACACCTTC
size: NA
J: TRBJ1-2
D: NA
V: TRBV24-1